This T cell receptor beta chain emerged from a study of blood T cell repertoires in COVID-19. Study-wide context: Two consecutive negative NP/OP PCR tests, clearance, or resolved symptoms defined Cohort 3 recovery. Sites across the United States, Italy and Spain contributed samples from acute and convalescent COVID-19.

This CDR3 is built from 14 residues. The germline CDR1 and CDR2 sequences are ENHRY and SYGVKD. Trimming left V 4 bases short and J 3 bases short, with 12 bases between. In the source study's methods: Amplifying reference gene primers gave estimates of nucleated cell counts. The data were produced by immunoSEQ multiplex PCR, yet TCRdb's version contains in-frame clones alone and is incomplete. Clone size and the V and J calls come from that table; the DNA yielded D and trimming. The table records approximately 170,000 clones, less than 80% of them present only once. The receptor comes from a woman aged 70-85 years in a cohort exposed to, infected with or recovered from COVID-19 (not recorded which). Source material: PBMCs or T cells enriched from blood (not recorded which). The J gene is TRBJ1-2, the V gene TRBV10-3, with D perhaps matching TRBD1 (5 bases). This chain's CDR3 is CAISAIRADYGYTF. The DNA of the CDR3 is TGTGCCATCAGTGCAATCAGGGCTGACTATGGCTACACCTTC.